This record concerns one T cell receptor beta chain sequence. Its antigen is not known. This CDR3 has 14 residues. The sample originates from a study of OX40 agonist ivuxolimab in advanced cancers. Overall study findings and caveats: CD4+ and CD8+ blood T cells expanded clonally by week 6 at 0.1 to 3.0 mg/kg. The work left the antigen specificity of expanded peripheral T cells undetermined.

Assay used: immunoSEQ multiplex PCR; TCRdb lists only in-frame clones, some missing. The sample includes tens of thousands of clones, 70% to 90% of them seen just once. The sample was CD4+ or CD8+ T cells sorted from blood, taken in a trial of the OX40 agonist ivuxolimab. The chain couples TRBV6-7 to TRBJ2-5; D gene unclear. TRBV6-7 is an open reading frame whose function is uncertain. The origin of this receptor is an adult with an advanced solid tumor such as melanoma, head and neck, liver or kidney cancer. CDR3 region: CDTRPWYDKETQYF. The CDR3 DNA reads TGTGACACACGCCCCTGGTATGATAAGGAGACCCAGTACTTC.